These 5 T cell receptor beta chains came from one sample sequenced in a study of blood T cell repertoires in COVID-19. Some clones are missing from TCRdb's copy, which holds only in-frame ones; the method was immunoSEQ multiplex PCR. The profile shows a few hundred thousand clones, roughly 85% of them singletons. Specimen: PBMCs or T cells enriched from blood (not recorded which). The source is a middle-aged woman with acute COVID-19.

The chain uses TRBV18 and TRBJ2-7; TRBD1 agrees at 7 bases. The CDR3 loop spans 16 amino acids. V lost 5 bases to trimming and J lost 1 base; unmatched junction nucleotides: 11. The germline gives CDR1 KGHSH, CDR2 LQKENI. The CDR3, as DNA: TGTGCCAGCTCATCGGGTGGACAGGCCCGATCCTACGAGCAGTACTTC. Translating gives CASSSGGQARSYEQYF.

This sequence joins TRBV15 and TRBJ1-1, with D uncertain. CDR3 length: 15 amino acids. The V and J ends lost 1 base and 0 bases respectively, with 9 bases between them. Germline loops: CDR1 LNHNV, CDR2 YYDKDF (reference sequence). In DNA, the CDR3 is TGTGCCACCAGCAGAGTGGAGGCCTTGAACACTGAAGCTTTCTTT. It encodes CATSRVEALNTEAFF.

CDR3 amino acids: CSVSRDRGYEQFF. CDR3 in DNA: TGCAGCGTAAGCCGGGACAGGGGGTATGAGCAGTTCTTC. The genes are TRBV29-1 and TRBJ2-1; 11 nucleotides match TRBD1. After removal of 6 bases from V and 8 bases from J, the junction contained 6 bases not matched to a gene. The CDR3 is 13 amino acids. Germline CDR1 and CDR2: SQVTM and ANQGSEA.

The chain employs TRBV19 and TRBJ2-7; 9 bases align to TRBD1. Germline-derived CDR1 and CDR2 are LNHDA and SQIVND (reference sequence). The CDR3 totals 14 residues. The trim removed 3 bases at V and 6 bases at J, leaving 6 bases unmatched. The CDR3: CASSMTGGAVEQYF. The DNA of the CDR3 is TGTGCCAGTAGTATGACAGGGGGTGCCGTCGAGCAGTACTTC.

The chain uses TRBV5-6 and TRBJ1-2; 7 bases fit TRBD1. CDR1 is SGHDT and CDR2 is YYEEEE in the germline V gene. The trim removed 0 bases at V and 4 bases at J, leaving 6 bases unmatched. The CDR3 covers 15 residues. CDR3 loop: CASSLGGGSSYGYTF. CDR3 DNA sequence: TGTGCCAGCAGCTTGGGAGGGGGCAGTAGCTATGGCTACACCTTC. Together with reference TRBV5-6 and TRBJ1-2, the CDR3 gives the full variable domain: DAGVTQSPTHLIKTRGQQVTLRCSPKSGHDTVSWYQQALGQGPQFIFQYYEEEERQRGNFPDRFSGHQFPNYSSELNVNALLLGDSALYLCASSLGGGSSYGYTFGSGTRLTVV.